This paragraph reports one T cell receptor (beta chain). Its antigen is not known. The CDR3 runs 14 residues. From germline, CDR1 is LNHDA and CDR2 SQIVND (reference sequence). V lost 9 bases to trimming and J lost 6 bases; unmatched junction nucleotides: 11. The PCR had 60 Vbeta and 13 Jbeta primers. The table came from immunoSEQ multiplex PCR; TCRdb's copy has only in-frame clones and leaves some out. The sample has 150,000 or so clones, approximately 85% seen once. This sample was included in a study of cytomegalovirus exposure and HLA in healthy donors. Study-wide context: Within the Caucasian-associated ancestry cluster were about 81% of the approximately 390 genotyped donors.

Overall study findings and caveats: As a later analysis showed, several of the most significant clusters appeared to be linked to common viral pathogens.

The chain couples TRBV19 to TRBJ1-2; 9 nucleotides line up with TRBD1. This clonotype was obtained from a man aged 18 to 30 in good health and CMV-seropositive. Sequencing was done on a sample of PBMCs. The CDR3 is CASHRGRFIDGYTF. CDR3 DNA: TGTGCCAGCCACAGGGGGCGCTTCATCGATGGCTACACCTTC.